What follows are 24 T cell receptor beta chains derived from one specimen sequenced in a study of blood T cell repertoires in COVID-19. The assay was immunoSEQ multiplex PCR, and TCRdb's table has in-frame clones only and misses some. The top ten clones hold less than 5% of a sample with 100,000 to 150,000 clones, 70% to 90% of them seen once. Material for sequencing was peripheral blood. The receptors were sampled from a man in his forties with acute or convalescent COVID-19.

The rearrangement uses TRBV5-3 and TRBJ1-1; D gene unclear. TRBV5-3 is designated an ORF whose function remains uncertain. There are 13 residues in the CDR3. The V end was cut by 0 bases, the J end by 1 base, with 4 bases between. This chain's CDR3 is CARSLARNTEAFF. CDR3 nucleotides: TGTGCCAGAAGCTTGGCCAGGAACACTGAAGCTTTCTTT.

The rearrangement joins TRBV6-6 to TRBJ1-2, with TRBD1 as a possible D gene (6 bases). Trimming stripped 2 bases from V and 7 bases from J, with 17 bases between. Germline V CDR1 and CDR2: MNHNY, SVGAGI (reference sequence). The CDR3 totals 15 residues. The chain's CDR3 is CASSYGPDSPAGYTF. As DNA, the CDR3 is TGTGCCAGCAGTTACGGACCGGACAGCCCGGCTGGCTACACCTTC.

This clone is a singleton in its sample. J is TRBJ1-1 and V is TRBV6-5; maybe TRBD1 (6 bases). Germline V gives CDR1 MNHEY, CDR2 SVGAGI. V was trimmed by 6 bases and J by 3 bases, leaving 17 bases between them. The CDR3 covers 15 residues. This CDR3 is CASSATSRQDTEAFF. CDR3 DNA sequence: TGTGCCAGCAGCGCAACTTCCCGACAGGACACTGAAGCTTTCTTT.

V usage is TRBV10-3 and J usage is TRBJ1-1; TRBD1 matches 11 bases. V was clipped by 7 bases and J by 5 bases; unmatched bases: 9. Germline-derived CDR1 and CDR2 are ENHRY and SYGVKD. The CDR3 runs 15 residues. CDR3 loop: CAIKEGQGAWTEAFF. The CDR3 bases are TGTGCCATCAAAGAAGGACAGGGGGCTTGGACTGAAGCTTTCTTT.

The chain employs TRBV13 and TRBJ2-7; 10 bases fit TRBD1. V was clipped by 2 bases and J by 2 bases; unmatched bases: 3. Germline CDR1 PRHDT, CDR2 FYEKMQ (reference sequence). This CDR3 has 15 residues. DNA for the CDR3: TGTGCCAGCAGCTTACTTGGGACAGGGGCCTACGAGCAGTACTTC. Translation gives CASSLLGTGAYEQYF.

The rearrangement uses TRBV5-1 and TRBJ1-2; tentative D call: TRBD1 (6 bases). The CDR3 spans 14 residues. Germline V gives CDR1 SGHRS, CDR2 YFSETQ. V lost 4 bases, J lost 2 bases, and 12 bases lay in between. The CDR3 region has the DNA TGCGCCAGCAGCAACCGGACAGACAACTATGGCTACACCTTC. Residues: CASSNRTDNYGYTF.

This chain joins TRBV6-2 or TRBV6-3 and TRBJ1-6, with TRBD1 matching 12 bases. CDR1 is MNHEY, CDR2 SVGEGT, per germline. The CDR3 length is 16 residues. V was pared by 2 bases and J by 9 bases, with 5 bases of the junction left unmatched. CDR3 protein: CASSYPGTGGLSPLHF. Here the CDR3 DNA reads TGTGCCAGCAGTTACCCCGGGACAGGGGGCCTTTCACCCCTCCACTTT.

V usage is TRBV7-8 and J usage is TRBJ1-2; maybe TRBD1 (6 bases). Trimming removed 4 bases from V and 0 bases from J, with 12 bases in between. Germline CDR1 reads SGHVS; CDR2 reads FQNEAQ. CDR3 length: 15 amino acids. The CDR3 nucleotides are TGTGCCAGCAGCTCTCGGGACATAGCTAACTATGGCTACACCTTC. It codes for CASSSRDIANYGYTF.

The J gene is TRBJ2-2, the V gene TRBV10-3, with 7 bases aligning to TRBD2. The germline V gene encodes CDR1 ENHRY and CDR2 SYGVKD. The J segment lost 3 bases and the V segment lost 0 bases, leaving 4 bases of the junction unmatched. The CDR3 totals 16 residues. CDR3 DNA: TGTGCCATCAGTGAGTCCCCACGGGGGGACACCGGGGAGCTGTTTTTT. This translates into CAISESPRGDTGELFF.

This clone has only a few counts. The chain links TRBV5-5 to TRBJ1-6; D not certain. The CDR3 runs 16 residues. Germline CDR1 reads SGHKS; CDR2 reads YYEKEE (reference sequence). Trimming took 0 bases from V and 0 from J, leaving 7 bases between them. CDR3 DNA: TGTGCCAGCAGCTTGGGACAACGCTCCTATAATTCACCCCTCCACTTT. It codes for CASSLGQRSYNSPLHF. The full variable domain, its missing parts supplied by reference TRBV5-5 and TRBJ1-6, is DAGVTQSPTHLIKTRGQQVTLRCSPISGHKSVSWYQQVLGQGPQFIFQYYEKEERGRGNFPDRFSARQFPNYSSELNVNALLLGDSALYLCASSLGQRSYNSPLHFGNGTRLTVT.

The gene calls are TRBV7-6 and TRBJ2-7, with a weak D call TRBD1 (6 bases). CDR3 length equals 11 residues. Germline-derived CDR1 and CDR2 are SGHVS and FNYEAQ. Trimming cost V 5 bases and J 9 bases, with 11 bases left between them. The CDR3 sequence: CASSDEGVQYF. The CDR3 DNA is TGTGCCAGCAGCGACGAGGGGGTGCAGTACTTC.

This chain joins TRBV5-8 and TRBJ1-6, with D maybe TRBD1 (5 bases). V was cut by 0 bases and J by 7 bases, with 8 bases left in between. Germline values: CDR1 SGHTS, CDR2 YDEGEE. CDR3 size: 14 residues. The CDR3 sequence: CASSLGGANSPLHF. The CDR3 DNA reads TGTGCCAGCAGCTTGGGGGGCGCAAATTCACCCCTCCACTTT. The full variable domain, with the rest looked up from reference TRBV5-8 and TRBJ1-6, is EAGVTQSPTHLIKTRGQQATLRCSPISGHTSVYWYQQALGLGLQFLLWYDEGEERNRGNFPPRFSGRQFPNYSSELNVNALELEDSALYLCASSLGGANSPLHFGNGTRLTVT.

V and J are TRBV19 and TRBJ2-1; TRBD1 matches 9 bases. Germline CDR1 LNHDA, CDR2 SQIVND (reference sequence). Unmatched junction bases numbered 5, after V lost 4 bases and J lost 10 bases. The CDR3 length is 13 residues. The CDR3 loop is CASSTDRGGEQFF. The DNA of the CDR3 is TGTGCCAGTAGTACGGACAGGGGTGGGGAGCAGTTCTTC.

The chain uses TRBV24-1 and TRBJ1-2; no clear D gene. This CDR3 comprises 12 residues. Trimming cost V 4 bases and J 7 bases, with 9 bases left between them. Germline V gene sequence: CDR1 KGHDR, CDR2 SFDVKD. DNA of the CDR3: TGTGCCACCAGTGAGGGCCTCGGTGGCTACACCTTC. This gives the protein CATSEGLGGYTF.

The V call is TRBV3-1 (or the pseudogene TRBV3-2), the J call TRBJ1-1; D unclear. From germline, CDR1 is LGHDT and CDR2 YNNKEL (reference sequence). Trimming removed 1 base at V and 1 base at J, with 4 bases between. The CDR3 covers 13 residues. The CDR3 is CASSQARNTEAFF. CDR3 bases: TGTGCCAGCAGCCAAGCGAGGAACACTGAAGCTTTCTTT.

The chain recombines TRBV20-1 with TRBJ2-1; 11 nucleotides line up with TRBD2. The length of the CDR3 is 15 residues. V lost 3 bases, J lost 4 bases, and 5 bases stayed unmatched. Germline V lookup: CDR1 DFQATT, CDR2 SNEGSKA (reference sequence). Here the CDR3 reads CSASRPSGGYNEQFF. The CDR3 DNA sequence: TGCAGTGCTAGTAGGCCTAGCGGGGGGTACAATGAGCAGTTCTTC.

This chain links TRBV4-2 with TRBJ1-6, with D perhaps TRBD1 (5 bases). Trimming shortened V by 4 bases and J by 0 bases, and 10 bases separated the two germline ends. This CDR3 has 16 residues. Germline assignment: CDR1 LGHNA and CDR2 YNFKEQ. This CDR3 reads CASSLTGGSYNSPLHF. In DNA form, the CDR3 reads TGTGCCAGCAGCCTGACCGGGGGCTCCTATAATTCACCCCTCCACTTT.

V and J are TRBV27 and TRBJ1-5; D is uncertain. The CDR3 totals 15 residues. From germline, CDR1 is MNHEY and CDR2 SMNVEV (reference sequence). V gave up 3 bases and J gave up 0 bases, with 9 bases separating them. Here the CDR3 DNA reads TGTGCCAGCAGTTTTCTCCGGGATAGCAATCAGCCCCAGCATTTT. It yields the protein CASSFLRDSNQPQHF.

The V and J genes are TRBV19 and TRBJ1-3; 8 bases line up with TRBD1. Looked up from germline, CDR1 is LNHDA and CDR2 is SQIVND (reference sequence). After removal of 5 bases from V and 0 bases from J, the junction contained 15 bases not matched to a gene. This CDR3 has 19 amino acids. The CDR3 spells CASSYPGTGPLFSGNTIYF. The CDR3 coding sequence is TGTGCCAGTAGTTACCCGGGGACAGGTCCTCTATTCTCTGGAAACACCATATATTTT.

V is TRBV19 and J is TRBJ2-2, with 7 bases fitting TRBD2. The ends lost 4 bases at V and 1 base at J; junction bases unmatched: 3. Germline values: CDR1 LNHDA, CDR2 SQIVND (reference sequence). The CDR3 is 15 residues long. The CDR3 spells CASSKRGLNTGELFF. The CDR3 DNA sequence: TGTGCCAGTAGTAAGCGGGGCCTGAACACCGGGGAGCTGTTTTTT.

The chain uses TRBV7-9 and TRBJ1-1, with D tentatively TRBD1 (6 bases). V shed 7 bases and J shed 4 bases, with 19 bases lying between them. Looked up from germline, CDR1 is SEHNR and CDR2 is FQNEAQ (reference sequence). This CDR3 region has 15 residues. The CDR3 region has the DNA TGTGCCAGCACCCCCCTCGGACAGTCCCTCACTGAAGCTTTCTTT. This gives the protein CASTPLGQSLTEAFF.

CDR3 region: CASSLLTDRGSPLHF. The DNA for the CDR3 is TGTGCCAGCAGCTTATTAACAGATCGGGGTTCACCCCTCCACTTT. This chain connects TRBV7-3 to TRBJ1-6; no clear D. With 2 bases removed from V and 9 bases from J, the gap between germline ends came to 14 bases. Germline loops: CDR1 SGHTA, CDR2 FQGTGA. There are 15 residues in the CDR3. Together with reference TRBV7-3 and TRBJ1-6, the CDR3 gives the full variable domain: GAGVSQTPSNKVTEKGKYVELRCDPISGHTALYWYRQSLGQGPEFLIYFQGTGAADDSGLPNDRFFAVRPEGSVSTLKIQRTERGDSAVYLCASSLLTDRGSPLHFGNGTRLTVT.

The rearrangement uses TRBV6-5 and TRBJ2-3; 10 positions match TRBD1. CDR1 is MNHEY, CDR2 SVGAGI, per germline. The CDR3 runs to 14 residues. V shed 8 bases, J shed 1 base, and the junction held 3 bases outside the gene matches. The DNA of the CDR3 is TGTGCCAGCGCCGGGACAGGGGGCACAGATACGCAGTATTTT. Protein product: CASAGTGGTDTQYF.

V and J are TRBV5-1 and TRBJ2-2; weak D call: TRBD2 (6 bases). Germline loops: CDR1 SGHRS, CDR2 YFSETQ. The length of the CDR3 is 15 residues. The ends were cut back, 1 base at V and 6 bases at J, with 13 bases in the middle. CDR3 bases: TGCGCCAGCAGCTTGAACCCCGGAGGGCCCGGGGAGCTGTTTTTT. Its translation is CASSLNPGGPGELFF.